Shown below are 8 T cell receptor beta chains from a single sample sequenced in a study of blood T cell repertoires in COVID-19. Sequencing used immunoSEQ multiplex PCR; TCRdb keeps in-frame clones, though not all of them. The data show approximately 190,000 clones, with 88% seen just once and roughly 6% held by the top ten. The sample was peripheral blood. The receptors were sampled from a man aged 35 to 55 with active or convalescent COVID-19.

The V call is TRBV6-6, the J call TRBJ1-5; TRBD1 aligns across 9 bases. The CDR3 extends over 16 amino acids. Germline lookup yields CDR1 MNHNY and CDR2 SVGAGI (reference sequence). The V and J ends lost 4 bases and 4 bases, in that order; junction bases with no gene match: 8. The CDR3 region is CASSSPDRGDNQPQHF. In nucleotides, the CDR3 is TGTGCCAGCAGTTCCCCCGACAGGGGGGATAATCAGCCCCAGCATTTT.

The chain uses TRBV7-6 and TRBJ2-1, with a weak D call TRBD2 (6 bases). The CDR3 runs to 18 residues. V was clipped by 4 bases and J by 4 bases, with 23 bases between them. Germline V gene lookup returns CDR1 SGHVS and CDR2 FNYEAQ. CDR3 DNA sequence: TGTGCCAGCAGCTACAGCCGGGACTCCAAGTGGCAATACAATGAGCAGTTCTTC. Translated: CASSYSRDSKWQYNEQFF.

This chain joins TRBV29-1 and TRBJ2-1, with 7 bases matching TRBD2. V shed 6 bases, J shed 2 bases, and the junction held 7 bases outside the gene matches. The CDR3 spans 14 residues. CDR1 is SQVTM, CDR2 ANQGSEA, per germline. The CDR3 bases are TGCAGCGTCGAAACCGGGACTACCTACAATGAGCAGTTCTTC. Protein sequence: CSVETGTTYNEQFF.

The chain recombines TRBV5-4 with TRBJ2-5; 8 nucleotides align to TRBD2. The CDR3 has 14 residues. The V gene end was trimmed by 3 bases and the J gene end by 1 base; junction bases not matched to a gene: 2. Per germline, CDR1 SGHNT and CDR2 YYREEE (reference sequence). CDR3 sequence: CASSWGLGQETQYF. In DNA, the CDR3 is TGTGCCAGCAGCTGGGGACTAGGCCAAGAGACCCAGTACTTC.

This clone came up a few times. V and J are TRBV19 and TRBJ1-1, with D possibly TRBD1 on 6 matching bases. The CDR3 is 14 amino acids. V was pared by 5 bases and J by 5 bases, with 15 bases between. Germline CDR1 reads LNHDA; CDR2 reads SQIVND (reference sequence). CDR3 DNA: TGTGCCAGTAGTGCTCAAACAGGGAGAACTGAAGCTTTCTTT. Translated, it gives CASSAQTGRTEAFF.

This sequence joins TRBV4-2 and TRBJ1-4; 8 nucleotides align to TRBD1. The CDR3 has 14 amino acids. V lost 5 bases to trimming and J lost 3 bases; unmatched junction nucleotides: 2. CDR1 and CDR2 from the germline V gene are LGHNA and YNFKEQ. In DNA form, the CDR3 reads TGTGCCAGCAGCATGGGACAGGCTAATGAAAAACTGTTTTTT. This codes for CASSMGQANEKLFF.

The J gene is TRBJ1-1, the V gene TRBV4-3; D not certain. Trimming removed 4 bases from V and 5 bases from J, with 17 bases in between. From germline, CDR1 is LGHNA and CDR2 YSLEER. The CDR3 contains 15 residues. CDR3 loop: CASSPYFPLETEAFF. In nucleotides, the CDR3 is TGCGCCAGCAGCCCCTATTTCCCGCTAGAGACTGAAGCTTTCTTT.

The genes are TRBV6-6 and TRBJ1-2; TRBD1 agrees at 7 bases. The germline V gene has CDR1 MNHNY and CDR2 SVGAGI (reference sequence). Germline trimming cut 4 bases from V and 3 bases from J; bases unmatched to any gene: 5. This CDR3 region has 14 residues. CDR3 DNA: TGTGCCAGCAGTTGGACCGGGACAGACTATGGCTACACCTTC. It specifies CASSWTGTDYGYTF.